A single count supports the clone carrying this T cell receptor beta chain. This sample is drawn from a study of blood T cell repertoires in COVID-19. In the study overall: Acute and convalescent COVID-19 samples came from the United States, Italy and Spain.

Residents of 24 US areas, aged about 18 to 89 years, made up the participants. Allocation to cohorts depended on clinical history reported by the participants. In the original analysis: Reference gene primer amplification gave estimated nucleated cell counts. TCRdb's copy holds only in-frame clones and misses some; the assay was immunoSEQ multiplex PCR. The V and J calls and clone size come from that table; D and trimming were worked out from the DNA. This sample yields about 200,000 clones, of which 89% are seen a single time; about 2.1% belongs to the top ten. The sequencing sample was made of PBMCs or T cells enriched from blood (not recorded which). The source is a woman in her thirties or forties with acute COVID-19.

The DNA for the CDR3 is TGTGCCAGCAGCTACCTCGGGACAGCCTACAATGAGCAGTTCTTC. Protein: CASSYLGTAYNEQFF. The chain joins TRBV5-5 to TRBJ2-1; 7 nucleotides match TRBD1. V shed 3 bases and J 2 bases; nucleotides not matched to a gene: 5. CDR1 SGHKS and CDR2 YYEKEE come from the germline V gene (reference sequence). There are 15 residues in the CDR3. The whole variable domain, filled in from reference TRBV5-5 and TRBJ2-1, reads DAGVTQSPTHLIKTRGQQVTLRCSPISGHKSVSWYQQVLGQGPQFIFQYYEKEERGRGNFPDRFSARQFPNYSSELNVNALLLGDSALYLCASSYLGTAYNEQFFGPGTRLTVL.